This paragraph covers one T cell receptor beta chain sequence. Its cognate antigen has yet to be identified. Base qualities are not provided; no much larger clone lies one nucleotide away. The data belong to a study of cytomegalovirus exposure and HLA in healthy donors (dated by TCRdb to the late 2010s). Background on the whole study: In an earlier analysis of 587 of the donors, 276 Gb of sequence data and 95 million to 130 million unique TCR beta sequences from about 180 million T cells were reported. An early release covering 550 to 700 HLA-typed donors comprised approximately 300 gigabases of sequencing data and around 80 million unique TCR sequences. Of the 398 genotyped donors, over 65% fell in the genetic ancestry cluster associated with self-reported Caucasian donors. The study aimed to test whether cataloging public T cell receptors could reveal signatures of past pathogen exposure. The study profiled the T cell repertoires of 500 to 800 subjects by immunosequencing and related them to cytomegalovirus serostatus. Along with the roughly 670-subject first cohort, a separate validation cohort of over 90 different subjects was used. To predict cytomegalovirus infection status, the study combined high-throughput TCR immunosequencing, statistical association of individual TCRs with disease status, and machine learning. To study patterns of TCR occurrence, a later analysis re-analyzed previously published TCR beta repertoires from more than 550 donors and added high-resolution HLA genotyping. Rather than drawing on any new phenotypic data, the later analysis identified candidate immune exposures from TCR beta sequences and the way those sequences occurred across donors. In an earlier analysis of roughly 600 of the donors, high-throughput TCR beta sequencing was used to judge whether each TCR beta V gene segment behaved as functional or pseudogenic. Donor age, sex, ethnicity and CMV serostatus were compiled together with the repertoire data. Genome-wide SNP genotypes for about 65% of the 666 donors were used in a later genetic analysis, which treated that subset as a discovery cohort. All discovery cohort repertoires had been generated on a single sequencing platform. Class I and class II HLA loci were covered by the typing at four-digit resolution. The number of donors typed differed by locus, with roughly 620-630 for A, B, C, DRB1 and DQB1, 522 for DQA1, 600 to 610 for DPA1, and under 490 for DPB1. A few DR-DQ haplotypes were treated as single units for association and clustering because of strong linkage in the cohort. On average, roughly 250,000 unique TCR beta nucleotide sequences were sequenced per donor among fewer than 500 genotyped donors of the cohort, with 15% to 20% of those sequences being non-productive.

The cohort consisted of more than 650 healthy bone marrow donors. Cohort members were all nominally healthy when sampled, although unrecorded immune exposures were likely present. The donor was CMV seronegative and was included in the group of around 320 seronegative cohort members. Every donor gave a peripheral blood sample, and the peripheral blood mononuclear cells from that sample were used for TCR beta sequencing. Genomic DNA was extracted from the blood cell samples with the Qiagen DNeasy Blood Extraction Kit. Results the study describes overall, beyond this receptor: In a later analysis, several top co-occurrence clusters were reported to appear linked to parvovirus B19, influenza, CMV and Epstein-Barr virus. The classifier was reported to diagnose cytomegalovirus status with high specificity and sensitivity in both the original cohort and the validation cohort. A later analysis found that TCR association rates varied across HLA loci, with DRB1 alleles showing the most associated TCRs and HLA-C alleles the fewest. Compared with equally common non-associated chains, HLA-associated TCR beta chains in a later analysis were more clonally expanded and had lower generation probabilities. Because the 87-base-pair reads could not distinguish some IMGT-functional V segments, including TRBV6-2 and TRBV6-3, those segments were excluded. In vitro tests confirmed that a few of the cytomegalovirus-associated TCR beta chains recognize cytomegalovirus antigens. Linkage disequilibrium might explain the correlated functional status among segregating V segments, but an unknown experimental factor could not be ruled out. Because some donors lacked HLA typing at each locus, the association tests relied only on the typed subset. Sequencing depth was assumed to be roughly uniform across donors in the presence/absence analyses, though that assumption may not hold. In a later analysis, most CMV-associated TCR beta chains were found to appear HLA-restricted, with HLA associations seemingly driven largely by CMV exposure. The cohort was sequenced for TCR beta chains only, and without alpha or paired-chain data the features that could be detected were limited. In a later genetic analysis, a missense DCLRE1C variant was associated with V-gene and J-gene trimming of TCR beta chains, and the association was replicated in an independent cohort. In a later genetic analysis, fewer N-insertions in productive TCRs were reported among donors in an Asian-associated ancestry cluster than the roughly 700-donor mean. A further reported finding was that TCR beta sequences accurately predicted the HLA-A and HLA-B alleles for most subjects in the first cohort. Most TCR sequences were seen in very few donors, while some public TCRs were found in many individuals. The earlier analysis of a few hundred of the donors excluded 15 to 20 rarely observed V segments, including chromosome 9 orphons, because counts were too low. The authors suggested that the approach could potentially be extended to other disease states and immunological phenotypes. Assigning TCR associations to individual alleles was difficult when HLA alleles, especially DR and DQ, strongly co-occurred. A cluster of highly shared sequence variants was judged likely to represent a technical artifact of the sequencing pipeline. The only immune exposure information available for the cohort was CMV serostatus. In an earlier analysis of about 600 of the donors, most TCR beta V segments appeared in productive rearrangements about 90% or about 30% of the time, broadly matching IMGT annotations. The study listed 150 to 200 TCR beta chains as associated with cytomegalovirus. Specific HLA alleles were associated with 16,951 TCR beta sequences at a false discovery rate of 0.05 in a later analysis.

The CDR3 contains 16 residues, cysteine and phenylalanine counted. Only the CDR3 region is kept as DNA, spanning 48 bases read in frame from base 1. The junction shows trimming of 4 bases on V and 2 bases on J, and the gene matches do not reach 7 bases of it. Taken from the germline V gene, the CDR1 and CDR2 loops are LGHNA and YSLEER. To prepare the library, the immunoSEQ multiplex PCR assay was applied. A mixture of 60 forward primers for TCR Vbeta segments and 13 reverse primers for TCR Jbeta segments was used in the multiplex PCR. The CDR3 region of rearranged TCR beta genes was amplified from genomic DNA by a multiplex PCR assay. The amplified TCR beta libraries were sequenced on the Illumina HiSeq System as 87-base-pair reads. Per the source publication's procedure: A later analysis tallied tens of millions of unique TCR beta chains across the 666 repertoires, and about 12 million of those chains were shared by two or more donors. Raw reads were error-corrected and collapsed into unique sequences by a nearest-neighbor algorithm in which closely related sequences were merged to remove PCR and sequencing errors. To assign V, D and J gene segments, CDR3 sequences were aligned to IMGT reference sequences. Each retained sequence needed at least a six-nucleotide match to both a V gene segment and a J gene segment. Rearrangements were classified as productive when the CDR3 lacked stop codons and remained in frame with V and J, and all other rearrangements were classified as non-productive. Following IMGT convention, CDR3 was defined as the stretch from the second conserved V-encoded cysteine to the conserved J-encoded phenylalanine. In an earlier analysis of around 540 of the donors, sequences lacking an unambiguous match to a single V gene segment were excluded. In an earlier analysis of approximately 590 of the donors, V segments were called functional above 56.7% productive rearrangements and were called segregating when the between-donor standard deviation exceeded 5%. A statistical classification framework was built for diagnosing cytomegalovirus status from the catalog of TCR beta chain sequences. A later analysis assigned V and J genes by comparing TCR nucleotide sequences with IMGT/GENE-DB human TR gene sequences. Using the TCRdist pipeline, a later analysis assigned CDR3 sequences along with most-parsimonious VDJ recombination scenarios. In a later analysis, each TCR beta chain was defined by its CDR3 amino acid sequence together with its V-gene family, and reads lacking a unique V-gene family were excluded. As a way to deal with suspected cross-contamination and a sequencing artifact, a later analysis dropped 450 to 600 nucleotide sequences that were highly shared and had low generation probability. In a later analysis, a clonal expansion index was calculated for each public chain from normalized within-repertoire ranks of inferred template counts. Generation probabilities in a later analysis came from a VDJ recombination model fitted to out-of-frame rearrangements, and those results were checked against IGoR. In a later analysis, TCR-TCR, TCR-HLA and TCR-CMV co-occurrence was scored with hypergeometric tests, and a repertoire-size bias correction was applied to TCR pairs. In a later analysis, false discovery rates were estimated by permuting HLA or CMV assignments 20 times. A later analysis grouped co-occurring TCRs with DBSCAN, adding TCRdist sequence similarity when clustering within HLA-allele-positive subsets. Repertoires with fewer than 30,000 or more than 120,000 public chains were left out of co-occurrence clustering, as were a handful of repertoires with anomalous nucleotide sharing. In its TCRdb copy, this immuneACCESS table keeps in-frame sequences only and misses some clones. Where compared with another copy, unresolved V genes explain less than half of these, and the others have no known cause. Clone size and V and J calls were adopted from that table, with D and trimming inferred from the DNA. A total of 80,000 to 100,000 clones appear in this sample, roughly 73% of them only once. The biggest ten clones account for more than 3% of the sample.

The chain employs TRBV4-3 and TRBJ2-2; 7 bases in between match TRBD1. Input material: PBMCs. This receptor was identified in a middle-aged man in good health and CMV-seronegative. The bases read TGCGCCAGCAGCCGCGACAGGGTCCAAAACACCGGGGAGCTGTTTTTT. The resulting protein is CASSRDRVQNTGELFF.